This T cell receptor beta chain was retrieved from a study of blood T cell repertoires in COVID-19. Study in general: The United States, Italy and Spain were the sources of the acute and convalescent COVID-19 samples. T cells, B-cell-depleted T cells, or PBMCs supplied cDNA or gDNA.

Living in under 30 US areas, the participants were between 18 and 89 years of age. This clone was picked up a small number of times. Authors' methods: Reference gene primer amplification gave nucleated cell count estimates. The protocol was immunoSEQ multiplex PCR, while the TCRdb copy is restricted to in-frame clones and leaves out a portion. D and trimming come from the DNA, and the V and J calls and clone size come from that table. The table shows about 250,000 clones, with roughly 85% occurring only once. Sequencing used PBMCs or T cells enriched from blood (not recorded which). This clonotype was sampled from a woman aged 45 to 65 with acute COVID-19.

The chain's CDR3 is CATSRRRSGGNQPQHF. DNA for the CDR3: TGTGCCACCAGCAGACGGAGGTCAGGCGGCAATCAGCCCCAGCATTTT. This chain joins TRBV15 and TRBJ1-5; D unclear. Germline CDR1 reads LNHNV; CDR2 reads YYDKDF (reference sequence). This CDR3 is built from 16 residues. V was pared by 2 bases and J by 2 bases, with 13 bases between.